A single count supports the clone carrying this TCR beta chain. The antigen is not known. The data originate from a study of Ad26.COV2.S vaccination and SARS-CoV-2 variants. Study summary: Donor was in the COV1001 Ad26.COV2.S trial arm. Ad26.COV2.S was injected intramuscularly once or twice, 56 days apart.

Overall study findings and caveats: Compared with placebo recipients, vaccine recipients had higher spike-specific TCR breadth.

The treatment is: 19 received Ad26.COV2.S at low or high dose, single or two shots; about five received placebo; per-sample allocation not given. On day 63 after the first injection, vaccine and placebo recipients gave samples. The data were produced by immunoSEQ multiplex PCR, yet TCRdb's version contains in-frame clones alone and is incomplete. Of roughly 350,000 clones in the sample, 80% to 90% were seen once. The source is a person aged 18-65 years who received the Ad26.COV2.S COVID-19 vaccine or a placebo. This sample comprised peripheral blood, obtained in a trial of Ad26.COV2.S vaccine versus placebo.

The CDR3 DNA follows: TGTGCCAGCAACGAAGGCAGGACCACAGATACGCAGTATTTT. Protein sequence: CASNEGRTTDTQYF. The chain carries TRBV2 and TRBJ2-3; D is unclear. There are 14 residues in the CDR3. V was cut by 7 bases and J by 2 bases, with 13 bases left in between. Germline V gives CDR1 SNHLY, CDR2 FYNNEI.